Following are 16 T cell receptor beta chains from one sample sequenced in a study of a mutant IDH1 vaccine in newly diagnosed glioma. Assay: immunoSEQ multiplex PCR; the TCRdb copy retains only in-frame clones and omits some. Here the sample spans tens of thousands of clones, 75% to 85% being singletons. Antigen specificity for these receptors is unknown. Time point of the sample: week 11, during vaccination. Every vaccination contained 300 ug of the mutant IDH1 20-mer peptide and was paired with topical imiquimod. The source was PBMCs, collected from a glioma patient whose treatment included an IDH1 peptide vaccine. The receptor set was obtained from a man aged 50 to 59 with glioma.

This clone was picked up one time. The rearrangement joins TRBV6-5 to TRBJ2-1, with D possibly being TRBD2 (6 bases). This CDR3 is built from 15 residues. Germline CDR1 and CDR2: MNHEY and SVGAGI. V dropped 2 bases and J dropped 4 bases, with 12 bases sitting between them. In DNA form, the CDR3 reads TGTGCCAGCAGTTACCGGAGGGCCGGGTACAATGAGCAGTTCTTC. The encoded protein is CASSYRRAGYNEQFF.

DNA for the CDR3: TGTGCCAGCAGTGGGACGTCAACTAATGAAAAACTGTTTTTT. This encodes CASSGTSTNEKLFF. This chain uses TRBV28 with TRBJ1-4; a possible D gene is TRBD1 (5 bases). The V end was cut by 5 bases, the J end by 0 bases, with 7 bases between. The germline V gene encodes CDR1 MDHEN and CDR2 SYDVKM. The CDR3 has 14 amino acids.

DNA of the CDR3: TGTGCCATGGGGCGACAGGGGTACGAGCAGTACTTC. As protein: CAMGRQGYEQYF. This chain links TRBV10-3 with TRBJ2-7, with TRBD1 matching 8 bases. This CDR3 has 12 amino acids. The V and J ends lost 9 bases and 4 bases, in that order; junction bases with no gene match: 5. Germline CDR1 reads ENHRY; CDR2 reads SYGVKD.

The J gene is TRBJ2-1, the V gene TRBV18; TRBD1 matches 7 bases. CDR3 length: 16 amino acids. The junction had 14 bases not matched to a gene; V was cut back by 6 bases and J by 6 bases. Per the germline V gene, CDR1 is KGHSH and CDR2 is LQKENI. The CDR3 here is CASSPLTGVGANEQFF. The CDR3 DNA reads TGTGCCAGCTCCCCCTTAACAGGGGTCGGCGCCAATGAGCAGTTCTTC.

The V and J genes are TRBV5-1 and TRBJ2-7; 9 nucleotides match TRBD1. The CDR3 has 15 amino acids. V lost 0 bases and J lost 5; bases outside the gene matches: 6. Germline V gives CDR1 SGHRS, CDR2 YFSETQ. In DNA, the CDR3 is TGCGCCAGCAGCTTGGCCGGGACAGGGTTCCACGAGCAGTACTTC. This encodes CASSLAGTGFHEQYF.

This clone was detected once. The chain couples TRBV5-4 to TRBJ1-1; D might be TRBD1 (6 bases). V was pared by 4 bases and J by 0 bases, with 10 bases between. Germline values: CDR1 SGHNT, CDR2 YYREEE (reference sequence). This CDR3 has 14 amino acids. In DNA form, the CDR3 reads TGTGCCAGCAGCGAGGGGGGCATGAACACTGAAGCTTTCTTT. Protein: CASSEGGMNTEAFF.

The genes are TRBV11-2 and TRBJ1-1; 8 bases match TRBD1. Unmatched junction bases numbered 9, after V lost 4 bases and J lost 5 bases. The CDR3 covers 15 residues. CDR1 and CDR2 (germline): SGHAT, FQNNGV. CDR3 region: CASSSSDRAGTEAFF. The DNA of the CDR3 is TGTGCCAGCAGCTCTTCGGACAGGGCTGGGACTGAAGCTTTCTTT.

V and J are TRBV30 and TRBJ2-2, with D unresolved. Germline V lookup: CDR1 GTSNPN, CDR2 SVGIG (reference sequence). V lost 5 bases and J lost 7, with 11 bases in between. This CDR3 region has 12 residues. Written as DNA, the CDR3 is TGTGCCTGGGGAAAGGGTGGCGGGGAGCTGTTTTTT. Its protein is CAWGKGGGELFF.

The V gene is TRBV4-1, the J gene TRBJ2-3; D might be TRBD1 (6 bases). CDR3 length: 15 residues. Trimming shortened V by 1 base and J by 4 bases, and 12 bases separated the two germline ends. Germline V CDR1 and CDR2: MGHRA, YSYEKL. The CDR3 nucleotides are TGCGCCAGCAGCCAAGGTGGGGGCGGAGCAGATACGCAGTATTTT. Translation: CASSQGGGGADTQYF.

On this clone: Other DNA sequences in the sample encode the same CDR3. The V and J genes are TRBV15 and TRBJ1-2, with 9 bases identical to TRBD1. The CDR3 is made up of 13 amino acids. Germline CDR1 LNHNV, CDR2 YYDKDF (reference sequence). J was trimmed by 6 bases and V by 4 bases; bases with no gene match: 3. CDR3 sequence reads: CATSTTGGNGYTF. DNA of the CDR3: TGTGCCACCAGCACGACAGGGGGGAATGGCTACACCTTC.

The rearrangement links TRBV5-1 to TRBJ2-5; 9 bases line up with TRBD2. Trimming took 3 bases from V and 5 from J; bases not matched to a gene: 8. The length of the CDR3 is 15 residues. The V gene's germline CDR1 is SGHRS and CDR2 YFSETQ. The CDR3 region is CASSYPSGNGETQYF. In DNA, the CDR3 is TGCGCCAGCAGCTATCCTAGCGGGAACGGGGAGACCCAGTACTTC.

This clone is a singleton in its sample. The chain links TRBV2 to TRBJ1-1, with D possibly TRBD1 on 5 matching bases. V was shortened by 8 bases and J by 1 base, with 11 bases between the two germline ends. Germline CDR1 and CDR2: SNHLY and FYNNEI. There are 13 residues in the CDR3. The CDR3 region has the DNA TGTGCCAGCGCTATGGGACCGAACACTGAAGCTTTCTTT. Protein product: CASAMGPNTEAFF.

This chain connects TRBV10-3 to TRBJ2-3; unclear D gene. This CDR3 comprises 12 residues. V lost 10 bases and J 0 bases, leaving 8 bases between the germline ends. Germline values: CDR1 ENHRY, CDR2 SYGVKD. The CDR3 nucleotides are TGTGCCACCTCGGACAGCACAGATACGCAGTATTTT. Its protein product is CATSDSTDTQYF.

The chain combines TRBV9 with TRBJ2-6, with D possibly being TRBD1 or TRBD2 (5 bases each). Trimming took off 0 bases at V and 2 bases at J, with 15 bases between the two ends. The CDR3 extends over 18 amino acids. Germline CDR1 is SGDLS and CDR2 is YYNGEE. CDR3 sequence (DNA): TGTGCCAGCAGCGTAGTCGGGACGGCCGAGACTGGGGCCAACGTCCTGACTTTC. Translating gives CASSVVGTAETGANVLTF.

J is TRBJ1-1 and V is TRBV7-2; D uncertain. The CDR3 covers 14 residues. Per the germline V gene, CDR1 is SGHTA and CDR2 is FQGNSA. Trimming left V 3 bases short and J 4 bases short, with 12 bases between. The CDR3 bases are TGTGCCAGCAGCTTGGCAGACTGGGGCACTGAAGCTTTCTTT. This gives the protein CASSLADWGTEAFF.

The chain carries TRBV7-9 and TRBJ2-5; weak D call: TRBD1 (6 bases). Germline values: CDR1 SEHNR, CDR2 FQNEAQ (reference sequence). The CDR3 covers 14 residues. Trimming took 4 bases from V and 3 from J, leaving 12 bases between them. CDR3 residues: CASSSRTAEETQYF. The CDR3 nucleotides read TGTGCCAGCAGCTCCAGGACAGCCGAAGAGACCCAGTACTTC.